This TCR beta chain is from a study of tumor-infiltrating lymphocytes in localized non-small cell lung cancer. Regarding the study as a whole: Immunotypes IM1 and IM2 had similar TCR-derived T-cell fractions. Tumors had more T cell infiltration than uninvolved lung, per TCRbeta sequencing and CD3 counts.

The CDR3 is 13 amino acids. CDR1 is MNHEY and CDR2 is SVGAGI in the germline V gene. Trimming removed 2 bases at V and 7 bases at J, with 8 bases between. Data came from immunoSEQ multiplex PCR; TCRdb stores just in-frame clones and leaves some out. The sample lists thousands of clones, over 70% occurring once. In its sample, this clone is large. Its specificity is unknown. The specimen sequenced was uninvolved lung tissue not adjacent to the tumor. J is TRBJ1-4 and V is TRBV6-5; D not resolved. The sequence was obtained from a human donor with non-small cell lung cancer. The CDR3 coding sequence is TGTGCCAGCAGTTACAGGGTGGGTGAAAAACTGTTTTTT. Its translation is CASSYRVGEKLFF.